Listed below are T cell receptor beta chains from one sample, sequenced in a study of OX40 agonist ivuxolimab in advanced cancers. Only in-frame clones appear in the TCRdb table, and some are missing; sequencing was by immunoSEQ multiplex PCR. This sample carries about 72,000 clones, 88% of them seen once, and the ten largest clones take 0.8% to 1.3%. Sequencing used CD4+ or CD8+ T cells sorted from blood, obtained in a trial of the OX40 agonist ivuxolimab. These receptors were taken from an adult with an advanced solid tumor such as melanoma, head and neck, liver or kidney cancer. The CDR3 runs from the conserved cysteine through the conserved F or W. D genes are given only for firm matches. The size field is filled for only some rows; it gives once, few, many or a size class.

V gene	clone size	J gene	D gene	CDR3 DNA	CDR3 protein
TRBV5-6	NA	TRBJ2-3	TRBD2	TGTGCCAGCAGCTTACCGGGACTAGCGGGATATACGCAGTATTTT	CASSLPGLAGYTQYF
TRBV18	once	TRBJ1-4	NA	TGTGCCAGCTCACCAGGCTCGGGGGCGAATGAAAAACTGTTTTTT	CASSPGSGANEKLFF
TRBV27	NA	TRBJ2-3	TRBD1	TGTGCCAGAGGGACAGGGGGAGCGGGATCTTCTAGCACAGATACGCAGTATTTT	CARGTGGAGSSSTDTQYF
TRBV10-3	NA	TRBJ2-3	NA	TGTGCCATCAGTGGTTGGACTATCGATGGGGATACGCAGTATTTT	CAISGWTIDGDTQYF
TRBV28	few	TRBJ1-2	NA	TGTGCCAGCAAACCGGCAGGGGCTTTTCCCTATGGCTACACCTTC	CASKPAGAFPYGYTF
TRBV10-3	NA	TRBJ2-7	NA	TGTGCCATCAGTGGGGAACCCTCGGCGACAGCCGGCGGCGAGCAGTACTTC	CAISGEPSATAGGEQYF
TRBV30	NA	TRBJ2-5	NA	TGTGCCTCAACGAGTGGGTGGGAGACCCAGTACTTC	CASTSGWETQYF
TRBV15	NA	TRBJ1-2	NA	TGTGCCACCAGCAGAGATCGGTTCGCCTATGGCTACACCTTC	CATSRDRFAYGYTF
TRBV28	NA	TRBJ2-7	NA	TGTGCCAGCAGTCCCGGACAGTTCTTTGGGGAGCAGTACTTC	CASSPGQFFGEQYF
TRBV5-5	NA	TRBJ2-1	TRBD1	TGTGCCAGCAGCTTGGGGCAGGGGGTGTACAATGAGCAGTTCTTC	CASSLGQGVYNEQFF
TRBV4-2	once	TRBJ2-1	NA	TGTGCCAGCAGCCGGACCTCTAGGAGCTCCTACAATGAGCAGTTCTTC	CASSRTSRSSYNEQFF
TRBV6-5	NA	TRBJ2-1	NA	TGTGCCAGCAGTTATCTGGGTAGGGGCTCCTACAATGAGCAGTTCTTC	CASSYLGRGSYNEQFF
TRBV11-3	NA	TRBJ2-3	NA	TGTGCCAGCAGCTTAGAAGGGGGCACAGATACGCAGTATTTT	CASSLEGGTDTQYF
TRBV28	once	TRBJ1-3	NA	TGTGCCAGCACGATGAGTGGAAACACCATATATTTT	CASTMSGNTIYF
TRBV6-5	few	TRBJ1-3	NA	TGTGCCAGCAGTTACGGGGCTTATGAAAACACCATATATTTT	CASSYGAYENTIYF
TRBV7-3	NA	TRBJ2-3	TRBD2	TGTGCCAGCAGCTTTGGACTAGCCGCACACGATACGCAGTATTTT	CASSFGLAAHDTQYF
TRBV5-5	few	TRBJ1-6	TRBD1	TGTGCCAGCAGCTTGGTCGGACAGGTTTCACCCCTCCACTTT	CASSLVGQVSPLHF
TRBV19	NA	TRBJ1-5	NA	TGTGCCAGTAGTATAATCAGGGCTCCCTTCAATCAGCCCCAGCATTTT	CASSIIRAPFNQPQHF
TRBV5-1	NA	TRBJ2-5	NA	TGCGCCAGCAGCTTGGCGTATGGAAGATCAGAGACCCAGTACTTC	CASSLAYGRSETQYF
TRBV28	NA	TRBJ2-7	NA	TGTGCCAGCAGTAGGGGAAGGATATATACGGAGCAGTACTTC	CASSRGRIYTEQYF
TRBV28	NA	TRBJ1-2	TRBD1	TGTGCCAGCAGCCCGGGACAGCAGTCTGGCGGCTACACCTTC	CASSPGQQSGGYTF
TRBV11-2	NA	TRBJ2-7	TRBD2	TGTGCCAGCAGCTCCCTAAAAGGCGGGAGGTCGAACGAGCAGTACTTC	CASSSLKGGRSNEQYF
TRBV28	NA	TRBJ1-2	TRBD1	TGTGCCAGCAGCGAAAGACAGGGAGTGGGCTATGGCTACACCTTC	CASSERQGVGYGYTF
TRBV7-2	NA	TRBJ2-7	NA	TGTGCCAGCAGCTTAGCCGTGACGGGACGCTCTGTGTCTTACGAGCAGTACTTC	CASSLAVTGRSVSYEQYF
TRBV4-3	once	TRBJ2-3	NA	TGCGCCAGCAGCCCCCACTTTGAGGGAAGCACAGATACGCAGTATTTT	CASSPHFEGSTDTQYF
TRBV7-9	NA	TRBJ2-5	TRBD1	TGTGCCAGCAGACGGACAGGGCCCCAAGAGACCCAGTACTTC	CASRRTGPQETQYF
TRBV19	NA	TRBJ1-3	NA	TGTGCCAGTAGCCTGGCGGTGGGGAACGGAAACACCATATATTTT	CASSLAVGNGNTIYF
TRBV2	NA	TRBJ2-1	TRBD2	TGTGCCAGCAGGGGACTAGCGGGCAATGAGCAGTTCTTC	CASRGLAGNEQFF
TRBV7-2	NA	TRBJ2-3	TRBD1	TGTGCCAGCAAAGTCCGACCGTCGGGACAGGGTACAGATACGCAGTATTTT	CASKVRPSGQGTDTQYF